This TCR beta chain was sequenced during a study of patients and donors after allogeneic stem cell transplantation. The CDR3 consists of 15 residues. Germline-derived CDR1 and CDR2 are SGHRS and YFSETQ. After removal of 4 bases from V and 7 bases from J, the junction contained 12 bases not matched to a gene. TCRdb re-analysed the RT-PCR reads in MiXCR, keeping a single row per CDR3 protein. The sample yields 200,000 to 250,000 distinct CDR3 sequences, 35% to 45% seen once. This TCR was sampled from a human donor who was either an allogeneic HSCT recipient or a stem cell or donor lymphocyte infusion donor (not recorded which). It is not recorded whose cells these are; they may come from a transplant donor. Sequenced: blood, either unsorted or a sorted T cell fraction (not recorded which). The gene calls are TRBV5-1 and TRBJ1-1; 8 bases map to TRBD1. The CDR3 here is CASSQTLTGTGEAFF. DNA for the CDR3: TGCGCCAGCAGCCAAACCCTGACGGGGACAGGTGAAGCTTTCTTT.